These T cell receptor beta chains were read from a single sample in a study of T cell repertoires in cytomegalovirus infection. TCRdb independently ran MiXCR on the reads; one entry per CDR3 protein. The sample comprises some 220,000 distinct CDR3 sequences, around 6.6% of which are singletons, and around 6.9% rests with the top ten. Source material: PBMCs. The receptors stem from a human donor in good health (CMV status not recorded). Some clones in this sample may be carry-over from other donors' samples. The CDR3 runs from the conserved cysteine through the conserved F or W.

v_call	j_call	cdr3_aa
TRBV7-6	TRBJ1-1	CASSSFRGDTEAFF
TRBV6-5	TRBJ2-1	CASSYGQTYNEQFF
TRBV28	TRBJ2-7	CASSLGGGGASEQYF
TRBV11-2	TRBJ2-7	CASSSRAHEQYF
TRBV29-1	TRBJ1-5	CSVEQAPLIGNQPQHF
TRBV12-3/TRBV12-4	TRBJ1-5	CASTWTDLSNQPQHF
TRBV30	TRBJ2-7	CAWRATTYEQYF
TRBV7-2	TRBJ1-1	CASSSRQGGAEAFF
TRBV7-9	TRBJ1-1	CASSSRTGKNTEAFF
TRBV7-2	TRBJ1-5	CASSPRGGEGGNQPQHF
TRBV29-1	TRBJ2-2	CSSLKVNTGELFF
TRBV7-3	TRBJ2-5	CASSLEGSGGETQYF
TRBV4-1	TRBJ2-5	CASSQDGAGVWETQYF
TRBV10-3	TRBJ2-3	CAISDSGTSGERDTQYF
TRBV12-3/TRBV12-4	TRBJ2-2	CASSPGQGATGELFF
TRBV29-1	TRBJ1-2	CSVEDRGLEYTF
TRBV5-1	TRBJ1-3	CASSHNGNRGPGNTIYF
TRBV12-3/TRBV12-4	TRBJ1-2	CASSQNWAPDRGGRYGYTF
TRBV20-1	TRBJ2-5	CSARGGRGEAETQYF
TRBV12-3/TRBV12-4	TRBJ2-1	CASSPLRNGARTAYNEQFF